Presented here are 9 T cell receptor beta chains from one specimen sequenced in a study of T-cell reconstitution after alpha-beta-depleted transplantation in children. Unique molecular identifiers were used in preparing the TCRbeta library. MiXCR was run by TCRdb on the PCR reads, yielding one entry per CDR3 protein. The table records tens of thousands of distinct CDR3 sequences, approximately 9.2% of them present only once. The material sequenced was PBMCs, mostly from graft donor cells, taken 60 days after TCRalphabeta/CD19-depleted stem cell transplant. Receptors were obtained from a male patient between 2 and 9 years old who had a stem cell transplant for chronic granulomatous disease, so the T cells may come from the graft donor.

The CDR3 loop reads CAWSSQAYEQYF. The CDR3 region has the DNA TGTGCCTGGAGTTCACAAGCCTACGAGCAGTACTTC. The chain has TRBV30 and TRBJ2-7; D uncertain. Deletions cut 2 bases from V and 2 bases from J, with 7 bases between. Germline assignment: CDR1 GTSNPN and CDR2 SVGIG (reference sequence). The CDR3 is 12 amino acids.

This clonotype was picked up many times. The gene calls are TRBV9 and TRBJ2-7; D gene unclear. With 0 bases removed from V and 0 bases from J, the gap between germline ends came to 7 bases. This CDR3 has 14 residues. CDR1 is SGDLS, CDR2 YYNGEE, per germline. The CDR3 loop is CASSVAPNSYEQYF. CDR3 bases: TGTGCCAGCAGCGTAGCGCCCAACTCCTACGAGCAGTACTTC.

This clonotype was seen repeatedly, ten times or more. The chain is built from TRBV20-1 and TRBJ2-7; no firm D call. The germline CDR1 and CDR2 sequences are DFQATT and SNEGSKA (reference sequence). The CDR3 is 13 residues long. The V gene lost 5 bases and the J gene lost 5 bases, with 16 bases spanning the gap. CDR3 loop: CSARSSRADEQYF. CDR3 nucleotide sequence: TGCAGTGCTCGCTCTTCACGAGCAGACGAGCAGTACTTC.

On this clonotype itself: This clone may be a read error of a much larger clone one base away. V gene TRBV12-3 or TRBV12-4 combines with J gene TRBJ2-5, with D possibly matching TRBD2 (8 bases). This CDR3 has 18 residues. The CDR3, as DNA: TGTACCAGCAGTTTTGCAGGGGGAGTAGCGGGGCTCCAAGAGACCCAGTACTTC. Its translation is CTSSFAGGVAGLQETQYF.

In this sample, this clonotype turned up many times. The CDR3 protein is CASAEGGPNTEAFF. The CDR3 DNA sequence: TGTGCCAGCGCCGAGGGGGGCCCGAACACTGAAGCTTTCTTT. The genes are TRBV6-5 and TRBJ1-1; maybe TRBD1 (6 bases). V was clipped by 8 bases and J by 1 base, with 14 bases between them. The CDR3 covers 14 residues. Germline lookup yields CDR1 MNHEY and CDR2 SVGAGI.

This clonotype was seen a few times. This chain uses TRBV20-1 with TRBJ2-5, with TRBD1 identical over 8 bases. With V trimmed by 5 bases and J by 6 bases, 8 bases remained unmatched. Germline CDR1 DFQATT, CDR2 SNEGSKA (reference sequence). The CDR3 covers 13 residues. This CDR3 is CSAGQGAPKTQYF. The CDR3 DNA reads as TGCAGTGCTGGGCAGGGGGCGCCGAAGACCCAGTACTTC.

This clonotype has a count of ten or more. This chain uses TRBV3-1 with TRBJ2-1; 9 bases line up with TRBD1. This CDR3 contains 16 residues. Germline-derived CDR1 and CDR2 are LGHDT and YNNKEL (reference sequence). J lost 5 bases, V lost 2 bases, and 7 bases had no gene match. CDR3 amino acids: CASSQRQGVRDNEQFF. Here the CDR3 DNA reads TGTGCCAGCAGCCAACGACAGGGGGTACGGGACAATGAGCAGTTCTTC.

This clonotype was picked up a small number of times. The chain couples TRBV24-1 to TRBJ2-7, with 11 nucleotides matching TRBD2. The CDR3 is 14 amino acids. Germline V gene lookup returns CDR1 KGHDR and CDR2 SFDVKD. V dropped 5 bases and J dropped 3; count of bases not matched to a gene: 2. DNA for the CDR3: TGTGCCACCAGTGGGGGGACTAGCGGCTACGAGCAGTACTTC. Translated, it gives CATSGGTSGYEQYF.

This clonotype was observed many times. V gene TRBV28 combines with J gene TRBJ2-2; D remains ambiguous. This CDR3 has 13 amino acids. Germline values: CDR1 MDHEN, CDR2 SYDVKM. V was pared by 2 bases and J by 6 bases, with 7 bases between. The CDR3 is CASSLIVPGELFF. In DNA, the CDR3 is TGTGCCAGCAGTTTAATTGTCCCCGGGGAGCTGTTTTTT. The variable domain in full, completed from reference TRBV28 and TRBJ2-2, reads DVKVTQSSRYLVKRTGEKVFLECVQDMDHENMFWYRQDPGLGLRLIYFSYDVKMKEKGDIPEGYSVSREKKERFSLILESASTNQTSMYLCASSLIVPGELFFGEGSRLTVL.